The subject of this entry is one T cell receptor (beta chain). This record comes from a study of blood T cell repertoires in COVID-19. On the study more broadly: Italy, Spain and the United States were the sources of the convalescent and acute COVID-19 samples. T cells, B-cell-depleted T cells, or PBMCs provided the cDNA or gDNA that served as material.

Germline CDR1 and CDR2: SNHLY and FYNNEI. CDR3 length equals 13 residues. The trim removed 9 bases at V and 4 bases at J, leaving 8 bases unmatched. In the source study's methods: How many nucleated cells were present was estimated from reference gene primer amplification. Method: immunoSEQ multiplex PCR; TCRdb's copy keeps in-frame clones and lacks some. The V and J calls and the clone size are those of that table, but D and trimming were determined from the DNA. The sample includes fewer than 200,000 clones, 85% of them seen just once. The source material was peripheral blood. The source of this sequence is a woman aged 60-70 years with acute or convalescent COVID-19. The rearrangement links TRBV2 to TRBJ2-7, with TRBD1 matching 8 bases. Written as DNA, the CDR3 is TGTGCCAGTAGCAGGGGGCTGAGGTACGAGCAGTACTTC. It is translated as CASSRGLRYEQYF.